The clone carrying this TCR beta chain was found many times. Its antigen is as yet unknown. The CDR3 extends over 14 amino acids. Germline CDR1 and CDR2: DFQATT and SNEGSKA (reference sequence). The V end lost 0 bases, the J end lost 8 bases, and 11 bases lay between the germline ends. Documented time point: sample taken at primary tumor resection. The sample comes from a study of spatial heterogeneity in lung cancer. Notes on the study in general: Counts of expanded alpha and beta TCRs within tumors tracked the tumor nonsynonymous mutation count.

One entry per CDR3 protein, called by TCRdb with MiXCR from the 5' RACE reads. The sample carries around 8,000 distinct CDR3 sequences, roughly 8% recorded once. The receptor was derived from a male donor with early-stage non-small cell lung cancer. The source was lung tumor tissue, collected at surgery. This chain joins TRBV20-1 and TRBJ1-6; D perhaps matches TRBD1 (5 bases). CDR3: CSARDQGSDSPLHF. CDR3 bases: TGCAGTGCTAGAGATCAGGGTTCGGATTCACCCCTCCACTTT.